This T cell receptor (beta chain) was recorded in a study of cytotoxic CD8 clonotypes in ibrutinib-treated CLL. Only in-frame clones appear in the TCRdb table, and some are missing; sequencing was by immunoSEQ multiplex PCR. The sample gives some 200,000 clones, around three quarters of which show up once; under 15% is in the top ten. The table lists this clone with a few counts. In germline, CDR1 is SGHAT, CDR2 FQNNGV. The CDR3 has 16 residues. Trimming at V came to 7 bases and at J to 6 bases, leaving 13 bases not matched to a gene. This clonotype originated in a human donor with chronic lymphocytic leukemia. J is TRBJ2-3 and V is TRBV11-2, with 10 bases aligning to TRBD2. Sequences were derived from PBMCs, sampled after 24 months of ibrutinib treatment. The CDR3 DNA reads TGTGCCAGCATCCCCTCAGCGGGAGGGAGGTTGGATACGCAGTATTTT. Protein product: CASIPSAGGRLDTQYF.